The T cell receptor beta chain under discussion was sequenced for a study of beta chain features in type 1 diabetes. Study-level results: Among all four CD4+ subsets, Type 1 diabetes patients had TCRB CDR3s that were moderately but significantly shorter.

The CDR3 is made up of 17 amino acids. V lost 3 bases and J lost 1, with 18 bases in between. Sequencing targeted expressed TCRB transcripts, as all isolated RNA had been reverse transcribed. Profiled with immunoSEQ multiplex PCR; TCRdb holds only in-frame clones, not every one. The repertoire holds approximately 120,000 clones, with 15% to 20% as singletons. This clone appeared a few times. Its antigen is unknown. This likely reflects a read error, since a far larger clone is one base away. This clonotype originated in a man younger than 35 with type 1 diabetes. Material: central memory CD4+ T cells from blood. V usage is TRBV23-1 and J usage is TRBJ2-5; possible D gene TRBD2, 6 bases. TRBV23-1 is assigned to the ORF class and has an uncertain function. CDR3 sequence (DNA): TGCGCCAGCAGTCACTCGGGGGACCCGCTCGCCCAAGAGACCCAGTACTTC. It translates to CASSHSGDPLAQETQYF.